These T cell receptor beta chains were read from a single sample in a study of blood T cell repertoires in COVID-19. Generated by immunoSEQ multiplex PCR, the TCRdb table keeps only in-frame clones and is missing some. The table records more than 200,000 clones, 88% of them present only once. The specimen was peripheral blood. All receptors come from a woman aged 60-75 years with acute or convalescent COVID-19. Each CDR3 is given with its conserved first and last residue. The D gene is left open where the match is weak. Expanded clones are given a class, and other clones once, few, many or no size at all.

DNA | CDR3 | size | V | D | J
TGTGCCAGCAGCTTAACTCTCCCTAGCGGTAGAAATGAGCAGTTCTTC | CASSLTLPSGRNEQFF | once | TRBV7-8 | TRBD2 | TRBJ2-1
TGTGCCAGCAGTGAAGTCGGGGGTCGCACAGATACGCAGTATTTT | CASSEVGGRTDTQYF | NA | TRBV6-1 | NA | TRBJ2-3
TGTGCCAGTAGTATAGATGGGACAGCCTATGGCTACACCTTC | CASSIDGTAYGYTF | NA | TRBV19 | TRBD1 | TRBJ1-2
TGTGCCAGCAGTCGGGACAGGGTTGGTGAGCAGTTCTTC | CASSRDRVGEQFF | NA | TRBV6-5 | TRBD1 | TRBJ2-1
TGTGCCAGCAGCCGACTAGCGGTGAACACCGGGGAGCTGTTTTTT | CASSRLAVNTGELFF | NA | TRBV6-2/TRBV6-3 | TRBD2 | TRBJ2-2
TGTGCCACCAGTGATACAGGGTCCGGGGAGCTGTTTTTT | CATSDTGSGELFF | NA | TRBV24-1 | NA | TRBJ2-2
TGCGCCAGCAGCTCAGGGACAGGGAATGAAAAACTGTTTTTT | CASSSGTGNEKLFF | NA | TRBV5-1 | TRBD1 | TRBJ1-4
TGTGCCAGCAGCCAAGTTCAGGGCAATTCTGAAGCTTTCTTT | CASSQVQGNSEAFF | once | TRBV3-1/TRBV3-2 | NA | TRBJ1-1
TGTGCCAGCAGCTTAGGGCGGGGAGGCACCGGGGAGCTGTTTTTT | CASSLGRGGTGELFF | NA | TRBV7-6 | NA | TRBJ2-2
TGTGCCAGCAGCTGGACAGTTTCTAACTATGGCTACACCTTC | CASSWTVSNYGYTF | NA | TRBV28 | NA | TRBJ1-2
TGTGCCAGCAGCTTAGATGCAGGGAGGGACAATGAGCAGTTCTTC | CASSLDAGRDNEQFF | NA | TRBV11-2 | TRBD2 | TRBJ2-1